This is a list of T cell receptor beta chains from one sample in a study of control samples from healthy donors and cancer patients. TCRdb keeps only in-frame clones here, not all; method: immunoSEQ multiplex PCR. The sample has 40,000 to 50,000 clones; roughly 94% are singletons. Input material: blood. The receptors stem from a man aged 60 to 69 in good health. Both conserved end residues are part of each CDR3. A D gene is named only where the DNA matches it firmly. Part of the rows lack a size; the others show once, few, many or a class for expanded clones.

v_gene	d_gene	j_gene	abundance	CDR3aa	CDR3nt
TRBV28	.	TRBJ1-2	.	CASSLEQGNYGYTF	TGTGCCAGCAGTTTAGAACAGGGTAACTATGGCTACACCTTC
TRBV27	TRBD2	TRBJ2-1	.	CASSIRTSGSANEQFF	TGTGCCAGCAGTATCCGGACTAGCGGGAGTGCGAATGAGCAGTTCTTC
TRBV28	.	TRBJ1-5	.	CASSSDQAQHF	TGTGCCAGCAGTTCCGACCAGGCCCAGCATTTT
TRBV2	TRBD1	TRBJ1-4	.	CASSEARGQGAWGEKLFF	TGTGCCAGCAGTGAAGCCCGAGGACAGGGGGCCTGGGGTGAAAAACTGTTTTTT
TRBV11-2	TRBD1	TRBJ2-1	.	CASSLGQGANEQFF	TGTGCCAGCAGCCTGGGACAGGGGGCGAATGAGCAGTTCTTC
TRBV6-1	TRBD1	TRBJ1-2	once	CASSRGTGVGYTF	TGTGCCAGCAGTAGGGGGACAGGGGTCGGCTACACCTTC
TRBV12-3/TRBV12-4	TRBD2	TRBJ2-4	.	CASNLLATDIQYF	TGTGCCAGCAACCTACTAGCGACTGACATTCAGTACTTC
TRBV6-5	.	TRBJ2-3	once	CASSYQGGTDTQYF	TGTGCCAGCAGTTACCAGGGGGGGACAGATACGCAGTATTTT
TRBV27	.	TRBJ1-4	.	CASSLSFGGGEKLFF	TGTGCCAGCAGTTTATCGTTCGGCGGGGGTGAAAAACTGTTTTTT
TRBV10-3	.	TRBJ1-6	.	CAIVAGDRVGSPLHF	TGTGCCATCGTTGCAGGGGATAGGGTCGGTTCACCCCTCCACTTT
TRBV2	.	TRBJ1-5	.	CASRREQGRGNQPQHF	TGTGCCAGCAGGAGGGAACAGGGTAGGGGCAATCAGCCCCAGCATTTT
TRBV7-3	.	TRBJ2-3	.	CASSSTGFSADTQYF	TGTGCCAGCAGCTCAACAGGATTTTCCGCAGATACGCAGTATTTT
TRBV3-1/TRBV3-2	.	TRBJ1-1	.	CASSPNKGGTTEAFF	TGTGCCAGCAGCCCGAATAAGGGAGGGACCACTGAAGCTTTCTTT
TRBV5-1	TRBD1	TRBJ2-3	.	CASSKPGQGATDTQYF	TGCGCCAGCAGCAAACCGGGACAGGGGGCGACAGATACGCAGTATTTT
TRBV18	.	TRBJ2-4	.	CASSPRDTIAKNIQYF	TGTGCCAGCTCACCCCGGGACACCATAGCCAAAAACATTCAGTACTTC
TRBV6-5	.	TRBJ1-2	.	CASTPLVDYGYTF	TGTGCCAGCACCCCCCTTGTGGACTATGGCTACACCTTC
TRBV28	.	TRBJ1-1	.	CASTQGRVDTEAFF	TGTGCCAGCACCCAGGGGAGGGTCGACACTGAAGCTTTCTTT
TRBV15	.	TRBJ2-1	.	CATSREQLHKGEEQFF	TGTGCCACCAGCAGAGAACAGTTACATAAAGGAGAAGAGCAGTTCTTC